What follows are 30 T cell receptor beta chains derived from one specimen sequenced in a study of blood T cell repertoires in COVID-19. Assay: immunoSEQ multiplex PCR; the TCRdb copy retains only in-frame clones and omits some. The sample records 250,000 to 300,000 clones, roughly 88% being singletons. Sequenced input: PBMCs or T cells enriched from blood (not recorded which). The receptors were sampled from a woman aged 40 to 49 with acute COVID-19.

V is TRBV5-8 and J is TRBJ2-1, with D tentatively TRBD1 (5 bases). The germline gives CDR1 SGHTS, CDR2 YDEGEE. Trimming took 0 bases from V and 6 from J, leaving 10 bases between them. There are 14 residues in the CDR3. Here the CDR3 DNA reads TGTGCCAGCAGCTTGGGTCGAAGGGGCAATGAGCAGTTCTTC. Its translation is CASSLGRRGNEQFF.

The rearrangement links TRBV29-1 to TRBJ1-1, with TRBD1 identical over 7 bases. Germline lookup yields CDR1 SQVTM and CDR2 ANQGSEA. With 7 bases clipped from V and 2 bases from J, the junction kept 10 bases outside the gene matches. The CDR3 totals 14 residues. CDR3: CSEVRRGQNTEAFF. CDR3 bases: TGCAGCGAAGTACGTAGGGGGCAAAACACTGAAGCTTTCTTT.

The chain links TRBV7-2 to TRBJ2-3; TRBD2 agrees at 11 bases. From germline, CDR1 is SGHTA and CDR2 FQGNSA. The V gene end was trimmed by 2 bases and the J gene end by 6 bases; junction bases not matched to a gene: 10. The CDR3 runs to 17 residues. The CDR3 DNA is TGTGCCAGCAGCTTACGGCGTAGCGGGGGGGCCAAGGATACGCAGTATTTT. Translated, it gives CASSLRRSGGAKDTQYF.

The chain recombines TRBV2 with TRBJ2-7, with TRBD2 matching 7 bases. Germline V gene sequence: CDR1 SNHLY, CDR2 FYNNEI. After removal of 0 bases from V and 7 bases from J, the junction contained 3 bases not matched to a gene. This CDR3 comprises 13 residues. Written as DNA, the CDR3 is TGTGCCAGCAGTGAAGCGGGGCGGGGGGAGCAGTACTTC. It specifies CASSEAGRGEQYF.

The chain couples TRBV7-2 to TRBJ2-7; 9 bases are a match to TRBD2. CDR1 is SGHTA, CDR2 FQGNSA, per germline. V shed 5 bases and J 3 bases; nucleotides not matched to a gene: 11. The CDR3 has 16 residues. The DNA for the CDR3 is TGTGCCAGCAGCCCCGGACTCGCGCGGGGGGGCTACGAGCAGTACTTC. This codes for CASSPGLARGGYEQYF.

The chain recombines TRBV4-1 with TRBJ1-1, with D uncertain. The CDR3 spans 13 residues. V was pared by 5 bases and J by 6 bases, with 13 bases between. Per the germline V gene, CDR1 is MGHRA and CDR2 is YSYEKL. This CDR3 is CASSFSSGAEAFF. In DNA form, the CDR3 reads TGCGCCAGCAGCTTCTCATCGGGAGCTGAAGCTTTCTTT.

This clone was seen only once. Here the CDR3 DNA reads TGTGCCAGCAGCCTCAACAGGGGGCCCAATCAGCCCCAGCATTTT. Translated: CASSLNRGPNQPQHF. The chain links TRBV27 to TRBJ1-5, with TRBD1 identical over 9 bases. Losses at the gene ends were 6 bases for V and 3 bases for J; bases not matched to a gene: 6. The CDR3 length is 15 residues. Germline CDR1 is MNHEY and CDR2 is SMNVEV (reference sequence).

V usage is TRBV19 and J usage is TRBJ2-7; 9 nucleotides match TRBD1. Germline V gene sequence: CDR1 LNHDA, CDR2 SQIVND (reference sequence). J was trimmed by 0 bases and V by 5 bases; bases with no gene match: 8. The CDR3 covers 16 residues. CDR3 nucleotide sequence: TGTGCCAGTAGTCCCGGGACAGGGTCGGCCTCCTACGAGCAGTACTTC. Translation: CASSPGTGSASYEQYF.

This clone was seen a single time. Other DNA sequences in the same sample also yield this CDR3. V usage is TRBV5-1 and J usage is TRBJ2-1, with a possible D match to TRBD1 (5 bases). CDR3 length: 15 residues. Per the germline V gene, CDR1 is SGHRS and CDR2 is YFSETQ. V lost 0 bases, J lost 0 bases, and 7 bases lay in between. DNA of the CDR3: TGCGCCAGCAGCTTGGGGGGCAGCTCCTACAATGAGCAGTTCTTC. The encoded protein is CASSLGGSSYNEQFF.

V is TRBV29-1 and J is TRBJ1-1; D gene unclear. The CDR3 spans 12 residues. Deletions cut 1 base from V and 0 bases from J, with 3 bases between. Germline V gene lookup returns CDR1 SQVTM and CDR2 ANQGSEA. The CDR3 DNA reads TGCAGCGTTGAAGTAGTGAACACTGAAGCTTTCTTT. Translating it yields CSVEVVNTEAFF.

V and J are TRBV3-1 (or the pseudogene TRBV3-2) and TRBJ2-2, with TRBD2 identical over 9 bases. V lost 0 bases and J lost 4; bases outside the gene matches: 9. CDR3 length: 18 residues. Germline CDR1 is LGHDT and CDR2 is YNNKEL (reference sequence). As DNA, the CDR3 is TGTGCCAGCAGCCAAGAAAAGCGGGGGGTTAGAGGCACCGGGGAGCTGTTTTTT. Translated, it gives CASSQEKRGVRGTGELFF.

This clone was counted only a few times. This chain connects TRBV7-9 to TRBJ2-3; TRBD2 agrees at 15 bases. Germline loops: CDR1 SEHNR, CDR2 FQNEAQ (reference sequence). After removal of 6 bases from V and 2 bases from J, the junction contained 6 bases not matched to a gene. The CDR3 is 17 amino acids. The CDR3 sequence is CASRQRTSGRVTDTQYF. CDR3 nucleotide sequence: TGTGCCAGCAGGCAAAGGACTAGCGGGAGGGTCACAGATACGCAGTATTTT.

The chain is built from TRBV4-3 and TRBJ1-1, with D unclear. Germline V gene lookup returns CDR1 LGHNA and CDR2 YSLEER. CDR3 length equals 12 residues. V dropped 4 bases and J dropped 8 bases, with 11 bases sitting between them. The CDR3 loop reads CASSRAGGEAFF. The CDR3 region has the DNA TGCGCCAGCAGCCGGGCGGGAGGAGAAGCTTTCTTT.

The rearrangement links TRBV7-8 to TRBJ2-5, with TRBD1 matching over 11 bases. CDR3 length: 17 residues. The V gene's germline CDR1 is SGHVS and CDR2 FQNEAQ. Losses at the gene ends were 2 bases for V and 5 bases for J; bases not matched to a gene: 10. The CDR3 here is CASSLQLGDRGWETQYF. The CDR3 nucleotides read TGTGCCAGCAGCTTACAACTTGGGGACAGGGGGTGGGAGACCCAGTACTTC.

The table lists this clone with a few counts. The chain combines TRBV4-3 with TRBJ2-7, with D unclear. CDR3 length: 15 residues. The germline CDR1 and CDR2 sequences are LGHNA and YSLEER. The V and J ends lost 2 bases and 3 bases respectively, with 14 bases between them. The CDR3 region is CASSQLSSPYYEQYF. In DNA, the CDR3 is TGCGCCAGCAGCCAACTATCCTCCCCTTACTACGAGCAGTACTTC.

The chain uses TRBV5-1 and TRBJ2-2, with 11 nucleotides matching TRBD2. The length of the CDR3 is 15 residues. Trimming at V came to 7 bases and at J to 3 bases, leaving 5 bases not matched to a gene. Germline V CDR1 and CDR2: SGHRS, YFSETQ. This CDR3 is CASRTSGGYTGELFF. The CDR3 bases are TGCGCCAGCCGAACTAGCGGGGGATACACCGGGGAGCTGTTTTTT.

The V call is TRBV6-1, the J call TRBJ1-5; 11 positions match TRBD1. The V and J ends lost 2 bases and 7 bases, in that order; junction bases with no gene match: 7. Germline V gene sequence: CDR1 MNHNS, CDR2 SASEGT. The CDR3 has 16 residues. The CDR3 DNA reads TGTGCCAGCAGTGAATTCGGACAGGGGGCGAGACAGCCCCAGCATTTT. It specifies CASSEFGQGARQPQHF.

CDR3 nucleotides: TGTGCCAGCAGCGGGACTAGCGGGGGGTGGGAGACCCAGTACTTC. It is translated as CASSGTSGGWETQYF. The chain is built from TRBV9 and TRBJ2-5, with 14 bases identical to TRBD2. J gave up 5 bases and V 3 bases, and 3 bases lay outside the gene matches. Germline V CDR1 and CDR2: SGDLS, YYNGEE. The CDR3 is 15 residues long.

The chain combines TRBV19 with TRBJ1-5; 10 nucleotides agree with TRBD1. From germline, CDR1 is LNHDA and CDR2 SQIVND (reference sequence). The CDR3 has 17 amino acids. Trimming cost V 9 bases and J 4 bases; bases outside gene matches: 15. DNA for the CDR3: TGTGCCAGCAACCTGGGATATCGGGACAGGGGAAATCAGCCCCAGCATTTT. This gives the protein CASNLGYRDRGNQPQHF.

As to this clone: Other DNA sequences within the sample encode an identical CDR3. The CDR3 region is CASSPSGQANYGYTF. The CDR3 region has the DNA TGTGCCAGCTCACCCTCAGGGCAGGCTAACTATGGCTACACCTTC. This rearrangement joins TRBV18 to TRBJ1-2; D may be TRBD1 (5 bases). Trimming left V 3 bases short and J 0 bases short, with 11 bases between. This CDR3 spans 15 amino acids. CDR1 and CDR2 from the germline V gene are KGHSH and LQKENI.

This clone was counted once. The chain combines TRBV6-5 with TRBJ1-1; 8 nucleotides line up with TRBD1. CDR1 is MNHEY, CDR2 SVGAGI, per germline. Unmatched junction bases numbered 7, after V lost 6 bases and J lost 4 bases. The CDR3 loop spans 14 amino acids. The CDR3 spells CASRRTGFSTEAFF. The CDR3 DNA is TGTGCCAGCAGAAGGACAGGGTTTAGCACTGAAGCTTTCTTT.

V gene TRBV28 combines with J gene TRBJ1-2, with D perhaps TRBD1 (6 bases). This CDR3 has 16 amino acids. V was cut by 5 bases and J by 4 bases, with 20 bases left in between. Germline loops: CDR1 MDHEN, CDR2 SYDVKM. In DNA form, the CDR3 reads TGTGCCAGCAGTACGATTGGGGGGGCTTTGGGCTATGGCTACACCTTC. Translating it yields CASSTIGGALGYGYTF.

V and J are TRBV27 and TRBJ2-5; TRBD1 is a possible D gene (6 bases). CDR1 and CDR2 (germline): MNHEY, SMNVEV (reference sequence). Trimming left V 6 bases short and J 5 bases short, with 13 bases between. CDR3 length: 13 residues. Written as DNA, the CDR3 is TGTGCCAGCAGCCCCCCCAGGGGCGAGACCCAGTACTTC. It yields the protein CASSPPRGETQYF.

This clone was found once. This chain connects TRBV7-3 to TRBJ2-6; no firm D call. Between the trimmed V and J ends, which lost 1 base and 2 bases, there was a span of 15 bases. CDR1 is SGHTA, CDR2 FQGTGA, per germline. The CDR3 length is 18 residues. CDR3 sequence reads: CASSLSGSREAGANVLTF. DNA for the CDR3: TGTGCCAGCAGCTTAAGTGGCAGCCGAGAGGCTGGGGCCAACGTCCTGACTTTC.

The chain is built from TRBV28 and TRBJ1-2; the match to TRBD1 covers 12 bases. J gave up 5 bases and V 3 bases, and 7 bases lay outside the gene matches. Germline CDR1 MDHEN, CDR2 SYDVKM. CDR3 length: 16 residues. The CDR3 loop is CASSLAGQGASYGYTF. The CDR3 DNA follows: TGTGCCAGCAGTTTGGCGGGACAGGGGGCTAGTTATGGCTACACCTTC.

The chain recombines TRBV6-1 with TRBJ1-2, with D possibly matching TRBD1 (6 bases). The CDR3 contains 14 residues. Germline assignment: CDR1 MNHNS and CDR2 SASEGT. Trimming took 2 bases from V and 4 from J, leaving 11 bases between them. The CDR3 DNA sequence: TGTGCCAGCAGTGAATCGGGGGGCGGCTATGGCTACACCTTC. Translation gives CASSESGGGYGYTF.

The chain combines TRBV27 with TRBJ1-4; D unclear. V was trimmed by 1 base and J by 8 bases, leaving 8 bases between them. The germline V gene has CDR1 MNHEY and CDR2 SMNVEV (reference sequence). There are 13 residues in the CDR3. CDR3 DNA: TGTGCCAGCAGTTTATATGGGAGGGAAAAACTGTTTTTT. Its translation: CASSLYGREKLFF.

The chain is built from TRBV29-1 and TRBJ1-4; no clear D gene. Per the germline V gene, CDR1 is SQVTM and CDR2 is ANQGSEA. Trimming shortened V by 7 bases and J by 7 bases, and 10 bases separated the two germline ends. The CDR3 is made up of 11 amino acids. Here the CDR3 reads CSAGDFEKLFF. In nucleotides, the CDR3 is TGCAGCGCCGGAGATTTTGAAAAACTGTTTTTT.

CDR3 amino acids: CATSRDTRGTGELFF. The CDR3 bases are TGTGCCACCAGCAGAGATACCAGGGGCACCGGGGAGCTGTTTTTT. The rearrangement joins TRBV15 to TRBJ2-2, with a weak D call TRBD1 (6 bases). In germline, CDR1 is LNHNV, CDR2 YYDKDF (reference sequence). The CDR3 consists of 15 residues. V lost 0 bases and J lost 4, with 9 bases in between.

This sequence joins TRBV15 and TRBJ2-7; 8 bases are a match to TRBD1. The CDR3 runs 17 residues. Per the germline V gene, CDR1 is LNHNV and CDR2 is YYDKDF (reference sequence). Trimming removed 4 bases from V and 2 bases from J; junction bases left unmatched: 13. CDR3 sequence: CATSNRRPETGAYEQYF. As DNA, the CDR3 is TGTGCCACCAGCAACCGCCGACCTGAGACAGGGGCCTACGAGCAGTACTTC.